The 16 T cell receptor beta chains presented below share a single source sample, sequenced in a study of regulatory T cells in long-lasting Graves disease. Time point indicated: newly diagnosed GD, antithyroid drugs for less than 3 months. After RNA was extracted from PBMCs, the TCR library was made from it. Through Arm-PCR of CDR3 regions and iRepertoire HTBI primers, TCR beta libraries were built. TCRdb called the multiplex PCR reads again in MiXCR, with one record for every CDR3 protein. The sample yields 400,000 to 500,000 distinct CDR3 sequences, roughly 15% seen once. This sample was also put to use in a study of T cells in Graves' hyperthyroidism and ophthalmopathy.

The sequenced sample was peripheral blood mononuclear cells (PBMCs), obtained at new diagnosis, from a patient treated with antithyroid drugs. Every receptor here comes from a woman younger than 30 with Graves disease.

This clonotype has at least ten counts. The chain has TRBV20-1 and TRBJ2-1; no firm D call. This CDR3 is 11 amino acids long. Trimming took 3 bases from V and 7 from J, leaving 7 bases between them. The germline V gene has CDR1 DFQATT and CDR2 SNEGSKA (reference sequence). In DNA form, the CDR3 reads TGCAGTGCTAGGGTCATTAATGAGCAGTTCTTC. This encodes CSARVINEQFF.

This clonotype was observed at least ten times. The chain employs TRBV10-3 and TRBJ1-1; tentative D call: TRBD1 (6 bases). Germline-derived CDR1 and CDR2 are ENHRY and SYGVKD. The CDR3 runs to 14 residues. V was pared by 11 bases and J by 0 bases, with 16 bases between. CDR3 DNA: TGTGCCGCCAGACAGGAGATAATGAACACTGAAGCTTTCTTT. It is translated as CAARQEIMNTEAFF.

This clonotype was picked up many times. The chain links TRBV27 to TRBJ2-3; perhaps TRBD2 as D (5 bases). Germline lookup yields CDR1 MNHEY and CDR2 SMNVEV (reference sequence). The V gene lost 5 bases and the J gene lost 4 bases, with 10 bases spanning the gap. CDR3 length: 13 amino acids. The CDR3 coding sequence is TGTGCCAGCAGTGATACGGAGGCAGATACGCAGTATTTT. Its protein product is CASSDTEADTQYF.

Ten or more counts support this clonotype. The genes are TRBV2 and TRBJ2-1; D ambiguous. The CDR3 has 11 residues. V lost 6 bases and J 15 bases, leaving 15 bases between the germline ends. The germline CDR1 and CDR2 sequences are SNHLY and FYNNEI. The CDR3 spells CASRASELWFF. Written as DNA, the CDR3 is TGTGCCAGCAGGGCGAGCGAGCTTTGGTTCTTC.

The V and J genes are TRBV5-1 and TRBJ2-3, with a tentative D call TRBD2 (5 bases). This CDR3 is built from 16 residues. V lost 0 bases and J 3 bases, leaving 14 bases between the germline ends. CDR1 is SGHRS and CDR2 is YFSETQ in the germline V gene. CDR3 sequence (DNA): TGCGCCAGCAGCTTGGGTAGTGGGAGTGGTACAGATACGCAGTATTTT. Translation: CASSLGSGSGTDTQYF.

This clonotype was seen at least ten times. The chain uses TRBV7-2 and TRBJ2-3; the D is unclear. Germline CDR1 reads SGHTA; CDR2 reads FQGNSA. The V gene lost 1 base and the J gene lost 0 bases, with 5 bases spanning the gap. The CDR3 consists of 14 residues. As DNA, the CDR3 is TGTGCCAGCAGCTTAGACTACAGCACAGATACGCAGTATTTT. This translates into CASSLDYSTDTQYF.

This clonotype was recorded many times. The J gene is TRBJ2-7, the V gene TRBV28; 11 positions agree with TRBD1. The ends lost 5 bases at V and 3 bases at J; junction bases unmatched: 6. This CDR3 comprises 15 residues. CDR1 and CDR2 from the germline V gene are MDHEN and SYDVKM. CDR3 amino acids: CASSLTGTGGYEQYF. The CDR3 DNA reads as TGTGCCAGCAGTCTAACCGGGACAGGGGGCTACGAGCAGTACTTC.

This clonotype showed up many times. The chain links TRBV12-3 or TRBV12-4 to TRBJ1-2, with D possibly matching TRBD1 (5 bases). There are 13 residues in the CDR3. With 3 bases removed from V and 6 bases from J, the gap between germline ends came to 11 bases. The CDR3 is CASSLGRAHGYTF. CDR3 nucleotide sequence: TGTGCCAGCAGTTTGGGCAGGGCCCATGGCTACACCTTC.

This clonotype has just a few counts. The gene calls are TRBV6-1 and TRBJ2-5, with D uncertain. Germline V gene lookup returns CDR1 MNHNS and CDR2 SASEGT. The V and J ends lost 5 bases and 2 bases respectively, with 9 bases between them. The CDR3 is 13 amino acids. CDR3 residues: CASSHEGQETQYF. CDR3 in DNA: TGTGCCAGCAGTCACGAAGGGCAAGAGACCCAGTACTTC.

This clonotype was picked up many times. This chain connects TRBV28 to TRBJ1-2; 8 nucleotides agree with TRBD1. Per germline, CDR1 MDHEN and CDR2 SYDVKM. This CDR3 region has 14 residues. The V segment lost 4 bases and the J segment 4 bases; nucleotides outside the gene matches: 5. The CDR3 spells CASSSGTGGYGYTF. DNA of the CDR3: TGTGCCAGCAGTTCGGGAACAGGGGGCTATGGCTACACCTTC.

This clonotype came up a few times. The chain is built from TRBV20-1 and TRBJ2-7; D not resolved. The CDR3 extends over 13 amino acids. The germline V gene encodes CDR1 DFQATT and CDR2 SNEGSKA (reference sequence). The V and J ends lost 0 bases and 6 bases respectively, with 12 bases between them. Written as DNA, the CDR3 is TGCAGTGCTAGAGATCTGGTCGCGGCCGAGCAGTACTTC. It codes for CSARDLVAAEQYF.

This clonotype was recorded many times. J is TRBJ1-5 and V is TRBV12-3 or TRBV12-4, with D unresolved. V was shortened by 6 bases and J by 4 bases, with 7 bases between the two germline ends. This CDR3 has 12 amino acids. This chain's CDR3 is CASSPPNQPQHF. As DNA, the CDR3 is TGTGCCAGCAGCCCGCCTAATCAGCCCCAGCATTTT.

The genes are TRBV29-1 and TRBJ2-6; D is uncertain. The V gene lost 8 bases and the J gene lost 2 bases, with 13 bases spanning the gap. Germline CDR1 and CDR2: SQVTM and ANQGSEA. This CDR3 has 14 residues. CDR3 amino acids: CSTELGPGANVLTF. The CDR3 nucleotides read TGCAGCACCGAACTTGGGCCTGGGGCCAACGTCCTGACTTTC.

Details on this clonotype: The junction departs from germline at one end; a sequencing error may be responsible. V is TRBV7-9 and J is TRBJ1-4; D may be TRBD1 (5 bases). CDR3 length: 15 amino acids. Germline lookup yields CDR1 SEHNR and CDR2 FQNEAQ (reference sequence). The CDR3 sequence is CANSLGAGRNEKLFF. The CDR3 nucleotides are TGTGCCAACAGCTTAGGGGCAGGACGTAATGAAAAACTGTTTTTT.

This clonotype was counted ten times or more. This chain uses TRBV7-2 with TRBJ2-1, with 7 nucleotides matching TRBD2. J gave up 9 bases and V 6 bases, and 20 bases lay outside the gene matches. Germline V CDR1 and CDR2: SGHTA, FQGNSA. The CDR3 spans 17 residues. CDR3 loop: CASRHHVGGTTYGEQFF. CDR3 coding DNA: TGTGCCAGCAGACACCACGTGGGGGGGACTACATACGGTGAGCAGTTCTTC.

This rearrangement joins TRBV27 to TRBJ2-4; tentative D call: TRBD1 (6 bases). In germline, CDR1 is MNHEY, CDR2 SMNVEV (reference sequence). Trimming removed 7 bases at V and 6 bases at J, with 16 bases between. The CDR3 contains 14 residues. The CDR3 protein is CASNFRQEINIQYF. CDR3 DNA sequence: TGTGCCAGCAACTTTAGACAGGAGATAAACATTCAGTACTTC.